The 2 T cell receptor beta chains below were found in one sample sequenced in a study of somatic mutations in cytotoxic T cells in rheumatoid arthritis. Using immunoSEQ multiplex PCR, the repertoire was profiled, and TCRdb retains in-frame clones only, with some absent. This table has some 20,000 clones, about 85% appearing once. Specimen: CD8+ T cells sorted from blood. The receptors come from an adult with rheumatoid arthritis.

This chain uses TRBV4-1 with TRBJ2-1, with D tentatively TRBD2 (6 bases). The CDR3 loop spans 15 amino acids. The ends were cut back, 5 bases at V and 6 bases at J, with 17 bases in the middle. Per germline, CDR1 MGHRA and CDR2 YSYEKL. The CDR3 loop is CASSYLGGIGNEQFF. In DNA, the CDR3 is TGCGCCAGCAGCTACCTCGGGGGTATCGGCAATGAGCAGTTCTTC.

V usage is TRBV6-6 and J usage is TRBJ1-3; unclear D gene. Germline CDR1 and CDR2: MNHNY and SVGAGI (reference sequence). The CDR3 length is 12 residues. Trimming shortened V by 7 bases and J by 4 bases, and 8 bases separated the two germline ends. The CDR3 is CASTPRGNTIYF. As DNA, the CDR3 is TGTGCCAGCACCCCTAGAGGAAACACCATATATTTT.